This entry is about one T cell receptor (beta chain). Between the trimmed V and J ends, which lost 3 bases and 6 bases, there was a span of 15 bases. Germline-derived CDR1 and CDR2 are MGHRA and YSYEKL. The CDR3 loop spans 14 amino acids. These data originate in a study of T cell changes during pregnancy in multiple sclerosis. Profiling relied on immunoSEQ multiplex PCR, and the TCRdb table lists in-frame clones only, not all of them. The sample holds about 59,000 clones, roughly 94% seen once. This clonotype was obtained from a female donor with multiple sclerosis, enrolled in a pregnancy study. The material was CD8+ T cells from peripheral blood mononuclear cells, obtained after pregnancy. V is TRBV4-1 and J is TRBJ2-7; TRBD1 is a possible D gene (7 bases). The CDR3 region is CASSQEGAVGEQYF. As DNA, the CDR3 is TGCGCCAGCAGCCAGGAGGGGGCGGTGGGCGAGCAGTACTTC.